These 21 T cell receptor beta chains were all obtained from the same sample, sequenced in a study of blood T cell repertoires in COVID-19. Assay: immunoSEQ multiplex PCR; the TCRdb copy retains only in-frame clones and omits some. The profile shows 90,000 or so clones, about 90% of them singletons. The sample consisted of peripheral blood. All receptors come from a human donor with active COVID-19. The donor label of this sample is uncertain.

This clone appeared a few times. The V call is TRBV7-9, the J call TRBJ2-7; D is undetermined. The CDR3 is 14 amino acids. CDR1 SEHNR and CDR2 FQNEAQ come from the germline V gene (reference sequence). Trimming took 4 bases from V and 2 from J, leaving 12 bases between them. CDR3 nucleotide sequence: TGTGCCAGCAGCTCGATTAGTGGTCCCTACGAGCAGTACTTC. It yields the protein CASSSISGPYEQYF.

V and J are TRBV3-1 (or the pseudogene TRBV3-2) and TRBJ1-4; no definite D call. Looked up from germline, CDR1 is LGHDT and CDR2 is YNNKEL (reference sequence). V lost 6 bases and J lost 8, with 13 bases in between. CDR3 length: 13 residues. In DNA, the CDR3 is TGTGCCAGCAGTCCGGCGGGGTACGAAAAACTGTTTTTT. It yields the protein CASSPAGYEKLFF.

This clone was counted between two and nine times. The chain has TRBV2 and TRBJ1-5, with 8 bases lining up with TRBD1. CDR3 length equals 14 residues. Germline V gene sequence: CDR1 SNHLY, CDR2 FYNNEI. Trimming cost V 7 bases and J 0 bases; bases outside gene matches: 2. The CDR3 here is CASKQGDSNQPQHF. In nucleotides, the CDR3 is TGTGCCAGCAAACAGGGGGATAGCAATCAGCCCCAGCATTTT.

The genes are TRBV2 and TRBJ1-2; possibly TRBD1 for D (5 bases). Germline V CDR1 and CDR2: SNHLY, FYNNEI. This CDR3 region has 13 residues. Trimming cost V 0 bases and J 8 bases, with 10 bases left between them. CDR3 loop: CASSEAAGRGYTF. The CDR3 bases are TGTGCCAGCAGTGAAGCTGCAGGGCGGGGCTACACCTTC.

The V and J genes are TRBV4-3 and TRBJ2-5, with TRBD2 identical over 11 bases. Germline V gives CDR1 LGHNA, CDR2 YSLEER. V gave up 0 bases and J gave up 5 bases; unmatched junction bases: 11. The CDR3 is 18 residues long. The CDR3 protein is CASSQDTLAGGPSETQYF. DNA for the CDR3: TGCGCCAGCAGCCAAGATACGTTAGCGGGGGGGCCCAGCGAGACCCAGTACTTC.

The V and J genes are TRBV1 and TRBJ2-5; TRBD1, the D gene given by the table, was not confirmed from the DNA. TRBV1 is termed a pseudogene. The CDR3 length is 15 residues. The CDR3 here is CTSSLTYWGGETQYF. The CDR3 nucleotides read TGCACCAGCAGCCTCACCTACTGGGGCGGAGAGACCCAGTACTTC.

V usage is TRBV14 and J usage is TRBJ2-7, with TRBD2 as a possible D gene (5 bases). The germline V gene encodes CDR1 SGHDN and CDR2 FVKESK. V was shortened by 5 bases and J by 9 bases, with 11 bases between the two germline ends. The CDR3 has 11 residues. CDR3 sequence (DNA): TGTGCCAGCAGCGGCTCTGCGGGGCAGTACTTC. Translation gives CASSGSAGQYF.

CDR3 DNA: TGCGCCAGCAGCCAAGTCGTTATGAACACTGAAGCTTTCTTT. It yields the protein CASSQVVMNTEAFF. V usage is TRBV4-1 and J usage is TRBJ1-1; no clear D gene. The V end lost 1 base, the J end lost 0 bases, and 6 bases lay between the germline ends. Germline V gene sequence: CDR1 MGHRA, CDR2 YSYEKL. This CDR3 has 14 amino acids.

This chain connects TRBV6-1 to TRBJ2-5, with a possible D match to TRBD2 (6 bases). The germline CDR1 and CDR2 sequences are MNHNS and SASEGT. Trimming removed 3 bases from V and 3 bases from J, with 20 bases in between. The CDR3 sequence is 17 residues long. The CDR3 nucleotides read TGTGCCAGCAGTGAGAGGCATGGGACTGTGGCTAAAGAGACCCAGTACTTC. It specifies CASSERHGTVAKETQYF.

J is TRBJ2-7 and V is TRBV29-1; a weak D match, TRBD1 (7 bases). Deletions cut 0 bases from V and 3 bases from J, with 12 bases between. The CDR3 totals 14 residues. Germline loops: CDR1 SQVTM, CDR2 ANQGSEA. In DNA form, the CDR3 reads TGCAGCGTTGAAGATGCAGGGGGGAGCTACGAGCAGTACTTC. This gives the protein CSVEDAGGSYEQYF.

The rearrangement links TRBV6-5 to TRBJ2-2; D may be TRBD1 (5 bases). The germline gives CDR1 MNHEY, CDR2 SVGAGI. V lost 2 bases and J 3 bases, leaving 10 bases between the germline ends. There are 15 residues in the CDR3. The CDR3 nucleotides read TGTGCCAGCAGTTACAATGGGGCAGACACCGGGGAGCTGTTTTTT. It is translated as CASSYNGADTGELFF.

This sequence joins TRBV19 and TRBJ2-3, with 9 bases aligning to TRBD1. CDR1 is LNHDA and CDR2 is SQIVND in the germline V gene (reference sequence). Losses at the gene ends were 4 bases for V and 1 base for J; bases not matched to a gene: 3. The CDR3 covers 15 residues. The CDR3 DNA is TGTGCCAGTAGTACGCGGACAGGGGGCACAGATACGCAGTATTTT. It specifies CASSTRTGGTDTQYF.

There are a few counts of this clone. The chain employs TRBV28 and TRBJ1-5; D may be TRBD1 (6 bases). V lost 6 bases to trimming and J lost 1 base, with 7 bases between them. Germline CDR1 and CDR2: MDHEN and SYDVKM. The CDR3 loop spans 13 amino acids. CDR3 region: CASSDRSNQPQHF. Written as DNA, the CDR3 is TGTGCCAGCAGCGACAGGAGCAATCAGCCCCAGCATTTT.

The V call is TRBV4-3, the J call TRBJ1-6; D is unresolved. CDR3 length equals 13 residues. V was shortened by 4 bases and J by 6 bases, with 7 bases between the two germline ends. CDR1 and CDR2 from the germline V gene are LGHNA and YSLEER. The CDR3 nucleotides read TGCGCCAGCAGCCGCTACGGTAATTCACCCCTCCACTTT. Amino acid sequence: CASSRYGNSPLHF.

The chain uses TRBV9 and TRBJ1-3, with TRBD1 as a possible D gene (5 bases). The germline CDR1 and CDR2 sequences are SGDLS and YYNGEE. The V gene lost 0 bases and the J gene lost 0 bases, with 13 bases spanning the gap. The CDR3 contains 17 residues. The CDR3 sequence is CASSVADTRSSGNTIYF. DNA for the CDR3: TGTGCCAGCAGCGTAGCGGACACCCGGAGCTCTGGAAACACCATATATTTT.

The chain employs TRBV7-2 and TRBJ2-3; D is ambiguous. Trimming shortened V by 6 bases and J by 4 bases, and 8 bases separated the two germline ends. This CDR3 comprises 12 residues. Germline V lookup: CDR1 SGHTA, CDR2 FQGNSA. DNA of the CDR3: TGTGCCAGCAGTTCTTTCGCAGATACGCAGTATTTT. Residues: CASSSFADTQYF.

This chain uses TRBV12-3 or TRBV12-4 with TRBJ2-2; weak D call: TRBD1 (5 bases). The CDR3 length is 13 residues. V was cut by 5 bases and J by 1 base, with 5 bases left in between. The CDR3 sequence is CASSTGNTGELFF. Written as DNA, the CDR3 is TGTGCCAGCAGTACAGGGAACACCGGGGAGCTGTTTTTT.

This clone was detected only a few times. The V and J genes are TRBV25-1 and TRBJ1-6; TRBD1 aligns across 9 bases. The CDR3 covers 14 residues. Looked up from germline, CDR1 is MGHDK and CDR2 is SYGVNS. V was pared by 5 bases and J by 9 bases, with 5 bases of the junction left unmatched. The DNA of the CDR3 is TGTGCCAGCAGTCGCGGGACAGGGTCTTCACCCCTCCACTTT. Protein product: CASSRGTGSSPLHF.

V is TRBV6-1 and J is TRBJ1-1, with TRBD1 matching over 7 bases. CDR3 length: 12 amino acids. The V segment lost 3 bases and the J segment 8 bases; nucleotides outside the gene matches: 3. CDR1 and CDR2 from the germline V gene are MNHNS and SASEGT. Here the CDR3 DNA reads TGTGCCAGCAGTGACCTGACAGGGGAAGCTTTCTTT. Translation gives CASSDLTGEAFF.

The rearrangement uses TRBV6-2 or TRBV6-3 and TRBJ2-7, with D maybe TRBD2 (5 bases). Germline V gene lookup returns CDR1 MNHEY and CDR2 SVGEGT. Trimming took 5 bases from V and 0 from J, leaving 11 bases between them. The CDR3 sequence is 14 residues long. CDR3 amino acids: CASSRDTRSYEQYF. CDR3 bases: TGTGCCAGCAGTCGGGATACTCGCTCCTACGAGCAGTACTTC.

The chain is built from TRBV12-5 and TRBJ1-4; TRBD1 aligns across 8 bases. After removal of 2 bases from V and 1 base from J, the junction contained 6 bases not matched to a gene. Germline CDR1 and CDR2: LGHNT and FRNRAP. The CDR3 contains 17 residues. CDR3 residues: CASGLPLDRGTNEKLFF. The CDR3 DNA is TGTGCTAGTGGTTTGCCCCTCGACAGGGGAACTAATGAAAAACTGTTTTTT.